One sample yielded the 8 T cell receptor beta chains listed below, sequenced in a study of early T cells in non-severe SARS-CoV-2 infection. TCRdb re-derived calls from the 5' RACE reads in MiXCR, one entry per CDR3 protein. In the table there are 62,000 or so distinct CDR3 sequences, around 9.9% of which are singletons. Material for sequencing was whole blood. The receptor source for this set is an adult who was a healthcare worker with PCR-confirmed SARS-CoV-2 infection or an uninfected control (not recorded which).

CDR3 sequence: CAISTGVEQFF. The CDR3 nucleotides read TGTGCCATCAGTACTGGGGTTGAGCAGTTCTTC. This chain connects TRBV10-3 to TRBJ2-1; D uncertain. CDR3 size: 11 residues. From germline, CDR1 is ENHRY and CDR2 SYGVKD. V shed 5 bases and J shed 9 bases, with 8 bases lying between them.

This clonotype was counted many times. CDR3 loop: CSASRDTEAFF. CDR3 DNA sequence: TGCAGTGCTAGCCGGGACACTGAAGCTTTCTTT. The genes are TRBV20-1 and TRBJ1-1; D ambiguous. The CDR3 has 11 residues. Germline loops: CDR1 DFQATT, CDR2 SNEGSKA (reference sequence). V was cut by 3 bases and J by 3 bases, with 5 bases left in between.

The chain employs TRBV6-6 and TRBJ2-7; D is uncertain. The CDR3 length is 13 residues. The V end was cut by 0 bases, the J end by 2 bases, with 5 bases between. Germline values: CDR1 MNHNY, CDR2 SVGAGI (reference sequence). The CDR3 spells CASSYSPAYEQYV. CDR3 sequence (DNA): TGTGCCAGCAGTTACTCCCCCGCCTACGAGCAGTACGTC.

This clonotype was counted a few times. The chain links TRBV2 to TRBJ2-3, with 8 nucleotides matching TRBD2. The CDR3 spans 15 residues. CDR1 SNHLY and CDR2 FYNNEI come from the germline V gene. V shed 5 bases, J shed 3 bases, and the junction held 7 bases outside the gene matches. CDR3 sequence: CASSPRTSRTDTQYF. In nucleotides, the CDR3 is TGTGCCAGCAGTCCCCGGACTAGCAGGACAGATACGCAGTATTTT.

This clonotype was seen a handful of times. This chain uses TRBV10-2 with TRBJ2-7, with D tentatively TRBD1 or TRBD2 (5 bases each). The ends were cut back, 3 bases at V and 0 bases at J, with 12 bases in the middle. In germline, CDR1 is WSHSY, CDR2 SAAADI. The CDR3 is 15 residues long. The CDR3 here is CASSEGQGPSYEQYV. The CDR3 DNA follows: TGCGCCAGCAGTGAAGGGCAGGGACCCTCCTACGAGCAGTACGTC.

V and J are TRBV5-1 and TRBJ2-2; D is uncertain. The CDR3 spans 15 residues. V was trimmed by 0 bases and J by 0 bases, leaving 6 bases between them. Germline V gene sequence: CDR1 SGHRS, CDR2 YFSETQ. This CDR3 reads CASSLDGPNTGELFF. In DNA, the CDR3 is TGCGCCAGCAGCTTGGACGGACCGAACACCGGGGAGCTGTTTTTT.

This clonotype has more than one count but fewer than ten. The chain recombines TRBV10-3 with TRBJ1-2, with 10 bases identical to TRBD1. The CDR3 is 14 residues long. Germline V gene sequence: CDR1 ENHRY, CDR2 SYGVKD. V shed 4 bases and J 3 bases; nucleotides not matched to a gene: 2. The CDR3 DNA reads TGTGCCATCAGTGTTGGACAGGGGGACTATGGCTACACCTTC. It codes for CAISVGQGDYGYTF.

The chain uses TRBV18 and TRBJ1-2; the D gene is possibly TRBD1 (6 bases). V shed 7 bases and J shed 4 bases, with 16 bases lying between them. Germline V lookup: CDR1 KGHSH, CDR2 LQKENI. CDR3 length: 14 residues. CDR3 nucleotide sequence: TGTGCCAGCTTATCTCGGGACACCCCCTATGGCTACACCTTC. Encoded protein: CASLSRDTPYGYTF.